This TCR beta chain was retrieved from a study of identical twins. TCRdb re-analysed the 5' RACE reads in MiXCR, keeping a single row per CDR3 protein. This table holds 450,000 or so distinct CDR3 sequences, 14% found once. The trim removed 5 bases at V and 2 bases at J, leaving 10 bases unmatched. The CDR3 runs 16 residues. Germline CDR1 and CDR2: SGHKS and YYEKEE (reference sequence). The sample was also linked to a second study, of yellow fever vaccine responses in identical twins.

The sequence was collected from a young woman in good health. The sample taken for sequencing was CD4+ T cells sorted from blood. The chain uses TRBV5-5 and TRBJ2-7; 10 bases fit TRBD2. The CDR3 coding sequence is TGTGCCAGCAGTTTGACACTAGCGGGACTTACCTACGAGCAGTACTTC. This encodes CASSLTLAGLTYEQYF.